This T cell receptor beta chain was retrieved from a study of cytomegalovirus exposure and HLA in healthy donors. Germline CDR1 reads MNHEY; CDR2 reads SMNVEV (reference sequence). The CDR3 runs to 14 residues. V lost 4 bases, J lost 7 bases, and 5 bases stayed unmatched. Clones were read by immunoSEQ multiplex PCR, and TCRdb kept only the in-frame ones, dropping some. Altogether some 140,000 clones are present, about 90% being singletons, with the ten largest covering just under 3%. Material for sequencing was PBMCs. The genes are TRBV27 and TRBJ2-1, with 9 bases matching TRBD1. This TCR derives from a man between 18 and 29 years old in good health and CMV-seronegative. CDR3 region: CASSWGTGINEQFF. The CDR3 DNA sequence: TGTGCCAGCAGTTGGGGGACAGGGATTAATGAGCAGTTCTTC.